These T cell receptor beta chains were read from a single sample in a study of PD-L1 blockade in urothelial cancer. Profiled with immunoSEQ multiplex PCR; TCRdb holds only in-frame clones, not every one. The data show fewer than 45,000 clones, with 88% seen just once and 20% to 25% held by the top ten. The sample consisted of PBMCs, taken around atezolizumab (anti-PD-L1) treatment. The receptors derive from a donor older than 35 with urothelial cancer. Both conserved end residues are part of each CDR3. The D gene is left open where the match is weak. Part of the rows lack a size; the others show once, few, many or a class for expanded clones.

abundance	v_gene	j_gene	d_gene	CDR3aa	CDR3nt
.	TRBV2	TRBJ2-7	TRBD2	CASTRLAAGWEQYF	TGTGCCAGCACCCGGCTAGCGGCGGGGTGGGAGCAGTACTTC
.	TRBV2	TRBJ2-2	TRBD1	CATGGQGVTGELFF	TGTGCCACAGGGGGACAGGGTGTGACCGGGGAGCTGTTTTTT
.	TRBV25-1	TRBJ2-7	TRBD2	CASSPGSGSGEQYF	TGTGCCAGCAGCCCCGGGAGCGGGAGCGGCGAGCAGTACTTC
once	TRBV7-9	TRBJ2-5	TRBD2	CASRSSGKTETQYF	TGTGCCAGCAGGTCGAGCGGGAAGACAGAGACCCAGTACTTC
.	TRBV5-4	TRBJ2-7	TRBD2	CASSTGAGRGEQYF	TGTGCCAGCAGCACGGGAGCGGGAAGGGGCGAGCAGTACTTC
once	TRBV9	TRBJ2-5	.	CASSVGLQETQYF	TGTGCCAGCAGCGTTGGCCTCCAAGAGACCCAGTACTTC
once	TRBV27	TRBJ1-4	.	CASSFGGTIQKLFF	TGTGCCAGCAGTTTCGGGGGGACGATCCAAAAACTGTTTTTT
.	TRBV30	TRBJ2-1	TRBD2	CAWSGGTSGSYNEQFF	TGTGCCTGGAGTGGAGGGACTAGCGGATCGTACAATGAGCAGTTCTTC
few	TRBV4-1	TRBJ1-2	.	CASSTRGGAYGYTF	TGCGCCAGCAGCACCCGGGGGGGGGCTTATGGCTACACCTTC
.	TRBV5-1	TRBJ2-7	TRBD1	CASSPDRGYEQYF	TGCGCCAGCAGCCCCGACAGGGGCTACGAGCAGTACTTC
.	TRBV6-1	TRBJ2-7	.	CASNLEYEQYF	TGTGCCAGCAACCTAGAATACGAGCAGTACTTC
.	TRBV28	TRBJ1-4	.	CASTGGYEKLFF	TGTGCCAGCACGGGTGGCTATGAAAAACTGTTTTTT
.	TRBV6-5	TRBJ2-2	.	CASSSGQGFTGELFF	TGTGCCAGCAGTTCGGGTCAGGGGTTCACCGGGGAGCTGTTTTTT
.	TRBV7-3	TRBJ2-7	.	CASSLTGVGLQHQQYF	TGTGCCAGCAGCTTAACGGGGGTGGGACTCCAGCACCAGCAGTACTTC
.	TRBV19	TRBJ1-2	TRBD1	CASRPTGHYGYTF	TGTGCCAGTAGGCCGACAGGGCACTATGGCTACACCTTC
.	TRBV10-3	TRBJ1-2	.	CAISPRSGFVGGGYTF	TGTGCCATCAGTCCAAGGTCGGGGTTTGTGGGTGGTGGCTACACCTTC
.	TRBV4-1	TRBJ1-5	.	CASSPRGGSNQPQHF	TGCGCCAGCAGCCCACGGGGGGGTAGCAATCAGCCCCAGCATTTT
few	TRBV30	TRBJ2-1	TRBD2	CAWSGGSGSEQFF	TGTGCCTGGAGCGGGGGTAGCGGGAGTGAGCAGTTCTTC
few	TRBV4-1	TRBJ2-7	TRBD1	CASSQVPGQAFNEQYF	TGCGCCAGCAGCCAAGTCCCGGGACAGGCCTTTAACGAGCAGTACTTC
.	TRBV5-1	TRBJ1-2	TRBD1	CASSLLGGHGYTF	TGCGCCAGCAGCTTGTTAGGGGGCCATGGCTACACCTTC
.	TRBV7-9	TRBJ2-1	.	CASSSGGVSPFF	TGTGCCAGCAGCTCCGGGGGAGTTAGTCCGTTCTTC